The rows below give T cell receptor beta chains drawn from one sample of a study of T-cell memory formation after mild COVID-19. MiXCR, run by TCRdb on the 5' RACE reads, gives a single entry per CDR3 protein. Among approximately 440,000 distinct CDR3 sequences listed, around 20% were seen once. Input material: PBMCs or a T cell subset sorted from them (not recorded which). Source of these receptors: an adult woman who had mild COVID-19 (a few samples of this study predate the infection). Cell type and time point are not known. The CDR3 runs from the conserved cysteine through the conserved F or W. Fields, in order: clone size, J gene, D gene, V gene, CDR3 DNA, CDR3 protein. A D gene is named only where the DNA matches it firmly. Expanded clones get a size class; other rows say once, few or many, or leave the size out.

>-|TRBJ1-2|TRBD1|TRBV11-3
TGTGCCAGCAGCCCTCGGACAGGGGAACGATATGGCTACACCTTC
CASSPRTGERYGYTF
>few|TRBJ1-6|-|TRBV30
TGTGCCTGGAGTGTACACGGGAATTCACCCCTCCACTTT
CAWSVHGNSPLHF
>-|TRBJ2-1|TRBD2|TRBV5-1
TGCGCCAGCAGCCTCCCCCCACTCGCGGGAGCGAATGAGCAGTTCTTC
CASSLPPLAGANEQFF
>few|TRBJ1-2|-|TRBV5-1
TGCGCCAGCAGCTTGGTTGGTACAGGGTCGGACTATGGCTACACCTTC
CASSLVGTGSDYGYTF
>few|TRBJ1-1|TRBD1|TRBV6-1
TGTGCCAGCAGTGGACAGGGTATGGTCCCATTT
CASSGQGMVPF
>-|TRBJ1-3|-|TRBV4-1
TGCGCCAGCAGCCAACGGTCGGCTGGAAACACCATATATTTT
CASSQRSAGNTIYF
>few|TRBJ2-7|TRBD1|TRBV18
TGTGCCAGCTCACAGGAGACAGGGATTAACGAGCAGTACTTC
CASSQETGINEQYF
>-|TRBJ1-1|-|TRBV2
TGTGCCAGCAGTGTATCCAGGAACACTGAAGCTTTCTTT
CASSVSRNTEAFF
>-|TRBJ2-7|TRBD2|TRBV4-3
TGCGCCAGCAGCCAAGATCGGTCGGGAGGGCCATACGAGCAGTACTTC
CASSQDRSGGPYEQYF
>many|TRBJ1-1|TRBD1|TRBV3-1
TGTGCCAGCAGCCCAGGGGACAGGGGGTCTGAAGCTTTCTTT
CASSPGDRGSEAFF
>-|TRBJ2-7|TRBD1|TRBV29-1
TGCAGCGTTGTACCGGGACAGGGGGCTGTAGACGAGCAGTACTTC
CSVVPGQGAVDEQYF
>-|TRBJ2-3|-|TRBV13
TGTGCCAGCCGCCTTCGCCTTCGGGAGACCACAGATACGCAGTATTTT
CASRLRLRETTDTQYF
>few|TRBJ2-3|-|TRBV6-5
TGTGCCAGCAGTTACTCCACAGGGCCGCAGTATTTT
CASSYSTGPQYF
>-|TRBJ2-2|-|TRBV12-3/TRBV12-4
TGTGCCAGCTGGGCACCAGGGTACGGCGGGGAGCTGTTTTTT
CASWAPGYGGELFF
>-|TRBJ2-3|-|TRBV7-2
TGTGCCAGCAGCTTAGCACCGGACCGCACAGATACGCAGTATTTT
CASSLAPDRTDTQYF
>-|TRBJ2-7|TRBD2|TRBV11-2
TGTGCCAGCAGCTTCCTGGGGGGGGACGAGCAGTACTTC
CASSFLGGDEQYF
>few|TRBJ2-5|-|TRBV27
TGTGCCAGCAGTAGAGGCTTTAGGGAGACCCAGTACTTC
CASSRGFRETQYF
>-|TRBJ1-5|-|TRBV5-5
TGTGCCAGCAGCTGGGACGGTTATAGCAATCAGCCCCAGCATTTT
CASSWDGYSNQPQHF
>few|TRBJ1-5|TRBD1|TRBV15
TGTGCCACCAGCAGGGAAACAGGGGGCAGGCAGCCCCAGCATTTT
CATSRETGGRQPQHF
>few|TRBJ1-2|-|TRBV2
TGTGCCAGCAAGATCGATGGCTACACCTTC
CASKIDGYTF
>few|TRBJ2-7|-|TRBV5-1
TGCGCCAGCAGCTCCGAGTGGGGTAGCAACGAGCAGTACTTC
CASSSEWGSNEQYF
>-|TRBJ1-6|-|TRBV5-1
TGCGCCAGCAGCTTGTCGCCGGCAAGGTCCTATAATTCACCCCTCCACTTT
CASSLSPARSYNSPLHF
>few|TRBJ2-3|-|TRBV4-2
TGTGCCAGCAGCCTCAAGCTAGGGAGCACAGATACGCAGTATTTT
CASSLKLGSTDTQYF
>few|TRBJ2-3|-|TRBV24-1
TGTGCCACCAGTGATTTCCGGACGATGGATACGCAGTATTTT
CATSDFRTMDTQYF
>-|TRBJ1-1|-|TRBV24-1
TGTGCCATTTCCTCGTCGGGGGGGAACACTGAAGCTTTCTTT
CAISSSGGNTEAFF
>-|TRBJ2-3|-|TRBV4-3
TGCGCCAGCAGCCAAGATGAGCGAGATACGCAGTATTTT
CASSQDERDTQYF
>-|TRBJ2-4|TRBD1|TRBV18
TGTGCCAGCTCACCTCCCGGGACAGGGTACATTCAGTACTTC
CASSPPGTGYIQYF
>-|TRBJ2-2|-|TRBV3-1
TGTGCCAGCAGCCAAGGGCGTCCCACCGGGGAGCTGTTTTTT
CASSQGRPTGELFF
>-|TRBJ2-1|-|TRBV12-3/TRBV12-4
TGTGCCAGCAAAAGCTCCTACAATGAGCAGTTCTTC
CASKSSYNEQFF
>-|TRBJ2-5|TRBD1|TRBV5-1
TGCGCCAGCAGCTCTGGGGACAGGGCACTCCAAGAGACCCAGTACTTC
CASSSGDRALQETQYF
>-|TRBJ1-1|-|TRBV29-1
TGCAGCGTTGAAGGGGGCAGGGGCAACACTGAAGCTTTCTTT
CSVEGGRGNTEAFF
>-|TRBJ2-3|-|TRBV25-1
TGTGCCAGCAGTGAATTCCAGGGGGGCGCCGATAGCACAGATACGCAGTATTTT
CASSEFQGGADSTDTQYF
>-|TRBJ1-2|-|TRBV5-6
TGTGCCAGCAGCTTGGTTCCCTATGGCTACACCTTC
CASSLVPYGYTF
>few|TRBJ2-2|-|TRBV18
TGTGCCAGCTCACCCCGGTCCCGGGACACCGGGGAGCTGTTTTTT
CASSPRSRDTGELFF
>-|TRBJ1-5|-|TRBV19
TGTGCCAGTAGTCAACCAGGGCAGGGCAATCAGCCCCAGCATTTT
CASSQPGQGNQPQHF
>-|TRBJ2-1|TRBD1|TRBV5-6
TGTGCCAGCAGCGCCTTAACAGGGGAAGACTTCAATGAGCAGTTCTTC
CASSALTGEDFNEQFF
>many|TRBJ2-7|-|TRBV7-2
TGTGCCAGCAGCACCCGGACGGGCTACGAGCAGTACTTC
CASSTRTGYEQYF
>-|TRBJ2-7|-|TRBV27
TGTGCCAGCAGTTTATCGGGGGGGCACCCCTACGAGCAGTACTTC
CASSLSGGHPYEQYF
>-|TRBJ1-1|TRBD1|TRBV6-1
TGTGCCAGCAGGGCCTGGACAGGGGGTGTCATAGGGGCTTTCTTT
CASRAWTGGVIGAFF
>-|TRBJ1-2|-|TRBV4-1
TGCGCCAGCAGCCAAGATTTGGCCGTTTATGGCTACACCTTC
CASSQDLAVYGYTF
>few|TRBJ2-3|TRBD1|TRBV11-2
TGTGCCAGCCGCTTGGGGGACAGGGGCGGCACAGATACGCAGTATTTT
CASRLGDRGGTDTQYF